Described below is a single TCR beta chain sequence and its context. As yet, its antigen is unknown. This entry comes from a study of cytomegalovirus exposure and HLA in healthy donors. Overall study findings and caveats: 150 to 200 TCR beta chains were listed as cytomegalovirus-associated.

PCR amplification relied on 60 Vbeta primers (plus 13 Jbeta primers). Sequencing was performed with immunoSEQ multiplex PCR; in TCRdb, only in-frame clones are kept and a portion is missing. The sample contains roughly 200,000 clones, 80% to 90% of which appear only once. This sequence was found in a woman younger than 30 in good health and CMV-seronegative. What was sequenced was PBMCs.

The CDR3: CASSSLGGPYGYTF. CDR3 in DNA: TGCGCCAGCAGCTCCCTCGGGGGTCCCTATGGCTACACCTTC. J is TRBJ1-2 and V is TRBV5-1, with D possibly being TRBD1 (5 bases). Trimming removed 3 bases from V and 4 bases from J, with 13 bases in between. Germline CDR1 reads SGHRS; CDR2 reads YFSETQ. CDR3 length: 14 amino acids.